Shown below are 28 T cell receptor beta chains from a single sample sequenced in a study of blood T cell repertoires in COVID-19 (dated by TCRdb to the early 2020s). Library generation was performed with the immunoSEQ multiplex PCR assay. TCRdb retrieved this table from immuneACCESS and kept in-frame rearrangements only. Not all clones are present; in checked studies, unresolved V genes account for under half, and no reason is known for the remainder. The sample data list approximately 450,000 clones, and 70% to 90% of these were observed just once. The ten most abundant clones make up about 2% of the sample. The sequenced material came from PBMCs or T cells enriched from blood (not recorded which). These receptors were obtained from a woman between 18 and 30 years old with acute COVID-19.

V gene TRBV5-6 combines with J gene TRBJ2-2, with D possibly matching TRBD2 (6 bases). CDR1 is SGHDT and CDR2 is YYEEEE in the germline V gene. V lost 4 bases and J lost 7, with 17 bases in between. This CDR3 comprises 15 residues. The CDR3 region is CASSPGAGNDGELFF. CDR3 bases: TGTGCCAGCAGCCCGGGAGCGGGCAACGACGGGGAGCTGTTTTTT.

The gene calls are TRBV11-2 and TRBJ1-1, with D hard to call. The CDR3 length is 12 residues. Trimming cost V 5 bases and J 7 bases, with 11 bases left between them. Looked up from germline, CDR1 is SGHAT and CDR2 is FQNNGV. This chain's CDR3 is CASSQRNGEAFF. CDR3 bases: TGTGCCAGCAGCCAGCGGAATGGTGAAGCTTTCTTT.

The chain is built from TRBV28 and TRBJ1-2; no reliable D call. Germline V gene lookup returns CDR1 MDHEN and CDR2 SYDVKM. This CDR3 spans 13 amino acids. The V end was cut by 3 bases, the J end by 1 base, with 6 bases between. CDR3 sequence reads: CASSFVSNYGYTF. The CDR3 nucleotides read TGTGCCAGCAGTTTCGTCAGTAACTATGGCTACACCTTC.

This clone was seen once. This rearrangement joins TRBV11-2 to TRBJ1-1; 11 bases match TRBD1. The trim removed 5 bases at V and 4 bases at J, leaving 6 bases unmatched. The CDR3 is 15 residues long. Looked up from germline, CDR1 is SGHAT and CDR2 is FQNNGV. In nucleotides, the CDR3 is TGTGCCAGCAGCGCCGGACAGGGGGCCCCCACTGAAGCTTTCTTT. This gives the protein CASSAGQGAPTEAFF.

In the case of this clone: Other DNA sequences in this sample translate to the same CDR3. This rearrangement joins TRBV28 to TRBJ1-5; possibly TRBD1 for D (6 bases). Germline values: CDR1 MDHEN, CDR2 SYDVKM. CDR3 length: 12 amino acids. Trimming removed 3 bases from V and 7 bases from J, with 7 bases in between. The CDR3: CASSFRGQPQHF. The CDR3 nucleotides are TGTGCCAGCAGTTTCAGGGGCCAGCCCCAGCATTTT.

The chain carries TRBV27 and TRBJ1-2; 9 bases are shared with TRBD1. This CDR3 spans 13 amino acids. From germline, CDR1 is MNHEY and CDR2 SMNVEV (reference sequence). Unmatched junction bases numbered 2, after V lost 4 bases and J lost 5 bases. This CDR3 is CASSSGQGYGYTF. CDR3 bases: TGTGCCAGCAGTTCGGGACAGGGTTATGGCTACACCTTC.

This chain connects TRBV18 to TRBJ2-1, with TRBD2 as a possible D gene (6 bases). Trimming removed 2 bases from V and 5 bases from J, with 10 bases in between. The CDR3 contains 14 residues. Per the germline V gene, CDR1 is KGHSH and CDR2 is LQKENI. CDR3 sequence (DNA): TGTGCCAGCTCACCAAGGGACTCACACAATGAGCAGTTCTTC. Amino acid sequence: CASSPRDSHNEQFF.

The chain combines TRBV10-3 with TRBJ2-1; 10 bases fit TRBD2. The CDR3 has 13 amino acids. V dropped 11 bases and J dropped 6; count of bases not matched to a gene: 7. Germline loops: CDR1 ENHRY, CDR2 SYGVKD. The chain's CDR3 is CAVRLAGSNEQFF. The CDR3 coding sequence is TGTGCCGTCCGACTAGCGGGTAGCAATGAGCAGTTCTTC.

The J gene is TRBJ2-7, the V gene TRBV5-1; weak D call: TRBD2 (6 bases). Trimming took off 0 bases at V and 3 bases at J, with 10 bases between the two ends. Germline values: CDR1 SGHRS, CDR2 YFSETQ. CDR3 length equals 14 residues. CDR3 sequence: CASSLGGAYYEQYF. DNA of the CDR3: TGCGCCAGCAGCTTGGGCGGGGCGTACTACGAGCAGTACTTC.

In this sample, this clone turned up once. The rearrangement links TRBV28 to TRBJ2-2; 9 bases fit TRBD1. CDR3 length equals 18 residues. J was trimmed by 4 bases and V by 5 bases; bases with no gene match: 14. Germline-derived CDR1 and CDR2 are MDHEN and SYDVKM. The CDR3 region has the DNA TGTGCCAGCAGTCCCCGGGACAGGGCCATAATGGGCACCGGGGAGCTGTTTTTT. This gives the protein CASSPRDRAIMGTGELFF.

J is TRBJ2-2 and V is TRBV2; 8 bases map to TRBD2. The germline V gene has CDR1 SNHLY and CDR2 FYNNEI. The CDR3 length is 15 residues. J was trimmed by 4 bases and V by 1 base; bases with no gene match: 2. The CDR3 spells CASSEVGTSTGELFF. The CDR3 bases are TGTGCCAGCAGTGAAGTTGGGACTAGCACCGGGGAGCTGTTTTTT.

The gene calls are TRBV29-1 and TRBJ1-2; maybe TRBD1 (6 bases). V was pared by 6 bases and J by 4 bases, with 15 bases between. This CDR3 has 13 amino acids. Germline V gene lookup returns CDR1 SQVTM and CDR2 ANQGSEA. CDR3 loop: CSVDTGSGYGYTF. CDR3 in DNA: TGCAGCGTGGACACAGGGTCCGGCTATGGCTACACCTTC. Looking up the rest from reference TRBV29-1 and TRBJ1-2 gives the full variable domain: SAVISQKPSRDICQRGTSLTIQCQVDSQVTMMFWYRQQPGQSLTLIATANQGSEATYESGFVIDKFPISRPNLTFSTLTVSNMSPEDSSIYLCSVDTGSGYGYTFGSGTRLTVV.

V gene TRBV3-1 (or the pseudogene TRBV3-2) combines with J gene TRBJ1-5; 7 bases map to TRBD1. The junction had 6 bases not matched to a gene; V was cut back by 0 bases and J by 7 bases. CDR1 and CDR2 from the germline V gene are LGHDT and YNNKEL (reference sequence). CDR3 size: 15 residues. This CDR3 is CASSQDLGGGQPQHF. DNA for the CDR3: TGTGCCAGCAGCCAAGACCTAGGGGGCGGCCAGCCCCAGCATTTT.

This clone came up once. This chain joins TRBV7-2 and TRBJ1-3; no clear D. Germline V gives CDR1 SGHTA, CDR2 FQGNSA. This CDR3 has 15 residues. V was cut by 1 base and J by 0 bases, with 7 bases left in between. CDR3 residues: CASSLESRSGNTIYF. The CDR3 nucleotides are TGTGCCAGCAGCTTAGAATCCCGCTCTGGAAACACCATATATTTT. The variable domain in full, completed from reference TRBV7-2 and TRBJ1-3, reads GAGVSQSPSNKVTEKGKDVELRCDPISGHTALYWYRQSLGQGLEFLIYFQGNSAPDKSGLPSDRFSAERTGGSVSTLTIQRTQQEDSAVYLCASSLESRSGNTIYFGEGSWLTVV.

CDR3 sequence: CASSPSTGGEKLFF. Here the CDR3 DNA reads TGTGCCAGCTCACCTTCGACAGGGGGTGAAAAACTGTTTTTT. The gene calls are TRBV18 and TRBJ1-4, with TRBD1 matching over 9 bases. The J segment lost 7 bases and the V segment lost 3 bases, leaving 3 bases of the junction unmatched. CDR1 and CDR2 from the germline V gene are KGHSH and LQKENI. The CDR3 is made up of 14 amino acids.

The rearrangement joins TRBV10-1 to TRBJ2-2, with D perhaps TRBD1 (5 bases). V was trimmed by 0 bases and J by 3 bases, leaving 8 bases between them. The CDR3 totals 15 residues. The V gene's germline CDR1 is WNHNN and CDR2 SYGVQD (reference sequence). In DNA form, the CDR3 reads TGCGCCAGCAGTGAGTCCCAGGGTGACACCGGGGAGCTGTTTTTT. Its translation is CASSESQGDTGELFF.

This sequence joins TRBV16 and TRBJ2-5; D is uncertain. Trimming removed 1 base at V and 4 bases at J, with 7 bases between. CDR3 length equals 13 residues. Per germline, CDR1 KGHSY and CDR2 FQNENV. The CDR3 DNA sequence: TGTGCCAGCAGCCAATTAGAAGCAGAGACCCAGTACTTC. Protein: CASSQLEAETQYF.

On this clone: Other DNA sequences in this sample translate to the same CDR3. The chain recombines TRBV28 with TRBJ2-7; no firm D call. CDR3 length: 12 amino acids. Germline CDR1 is MDHEN and CDR2 is SYDVKM. With 5 bases removed from V and 1 base from J, the gap between germline ends came to 6 bases. The CDR3 is CASSLGSYEQYF. DNA of the CDR3: TGTGCCAGCAGTCTCGGGTCCTACGAGCAGTACTTC.

This clone was seen once. The chain joins TRBV10-2 to TRBJ1-4; perhaps TRBD1 as D (5 bases). This CDR3 spans 14 amino acids. CDR1 and CDR2 (germline): WSHSY, SAAADI. The V and J ends lost 4 bases and 3 bases respectively, with 9 bases between them. The DNA of the CDR3 is TGCGCCAGCAGTGTGCAGGGTTCTAATGAAAAACTGTTTTTT. Translation gives CASSVQGSNEKLFF.

The V and J genes are TRBV10-1 and TRBJ1-6; 7 nucleotides line up with TRBD1. Trimming cost V 2 bases and J 10 bases; bases outside gene matches: 8. The length of the CDR3 is 15 residues. Looked up from germline, CDR1 is WNHNN and CDR2 is SYGVQD (reference sequence). CDR3 nucleotides: TGCGCCAGCAGTGAGCAACAGGGGTTGGAATCACCCCTCCACTTT. Translating gives CASSEQQGLESPLHF.

V and J are TRBV7-2 and TRBJ1-4, with D possibly matching TRBD1 (6 bases). CDR3 size: 14 residues. V lost 4 bases and J lost 3, with 9 bases in between. Germline values: CDR1 SGHTA, CDR2 FQGNSA. The CDR3 region is CASSSQGSNEKLFF. CDR3 nucleotide sequence: TGTGCCAGCAGCTCACAGGGATCTAATGAAAAACTGTTTTTT.

The CDR3 nucleotides read TGTGCCAGCAGCTTGGAGGGCTATCAGCCCCAGCATTTT. Protein product: CASSLEGYQPQHF. The gene calls are TRBV7-2 and TRBJ1-5; D is ambiguous. V was pared by 3 bases and J by 5 bases, with 8 bases between. CDR1 and CDR2 (germline): SGHTA, FQGNSA. The CDR3 totals 13 residues.

The chain is built from TRBV3-1 (or the pseudogene TRBV3-2) and TRBJ1-6; the D gene is possibly TRBD1 (6 bases). Trimming pared 6 bases from V and 10 bases from J, leaving 16 bases between. Germline V gene lookup returns CDR1 LGHDT and CDR2 YNNKEL (reference sequence). The CDR3 extends over 14 amino acids. The CDR3 DNA sequence: TGTGCCAGCAGGCAACAGGGTAGTGACTCACCCCTCCACTTT. Protein product: CASRQQGSDSPLHF.

V usage is TRBV6-2 or TRBV6-3 and J usage is TRBJ2-7, with D possibly TRBD1 on 6 matching bases. The CDR3 consists of 13 residues. V was clipped by 5 bases and J by 7 bases, with 15 bases between them. Germline V lookup: CDR1 MNHEY, CDR2 SVGEGT. CDR3 residues: CASSPPPGVEQYF. CDR3 DNA: TGTGCCAGCAGTCCACCCCCAGGGGTTGAGCAGTACTTC.

The chain uses TRBV15 and TRBJ2-7, with a weak D call TRBD2 (6 bases). In germline, CDR1 is LNHNV, CDR2 YYDKDF (reference sequence). This CDR3 spans 14 amino acids. The V and J ends lost 3 bases and 7 bases respectively, with 16 bases between them. Here the CDR3 reads CATSRDPQGGEQYF. The CDR3, as DNA: TGTGCCACCAGCAGGGACCCCCAAGGAGGGGAGCAGTACTTC.

The chain links TRBV28 to TRBJ2-7, with a tentative D call TRBD1 (6 bases). The CDR3 runs to 15 residues. Germline values: CDR1 MDHEN, CDR2 SYDVKM. The V end was cut by 1 base, the J end by 5 bases, with 15 bases between. The chain's CDR3 is CASSLYRTEPHEQYF. As DNA, the CDR3 is TGTGCCAGCAGTTTATATAGGACAGAGCCCCACGAGCAGTACTTC.

The V call is TRBV6-5, the J call TRBJ2-1; D is possibly TRBD1 (7 bases). V shed 9 bases and J shed 2 bases, with 17 bases lying between them. The CDR3 sequence is 15 residues long. Germline CDR1 and CDR2: MNHEY and SVGAGI. CDR3 protein: CASTQSRGAYNEQFF. The CDR3 region has the DNA TGTGCCAGTACCCAATCCAGGGGGGCCTACAATGAGCAGTTCTTC.

This chain links TRBV12-5 with TRBJ2-1, with a tentative D call TRBD2 (6 bases). CDR1 is LGHNT and CDR2 is FRNRAP in the germline V gene. Trimming removed 0 bases at V and 7 bases at J, with 10 bases between. CDR3 length equals 14 residues. DNA of the CDR3: TGTGCTAGTGGTTTGGTAGGAGGGCAAAATGAGCAGTTCTTC. Its translation is CASGLVGGQNEQFF.